Listed below are T cell receptor beta chains from one sample, sequenced in a study of blood T cell repertoires in COVID-19. The method was immunoSEQ multiplex PCR; TCRdb's version includes in-frame clones alone and lacks a portion of them. The sample lists a few hundred thousand clones; more than 70% were seen once. Sequences were obtained from PBMCs or T cells enriched from blood (not recorded which). The source is a woman younger than 30 who had been exposed to COVID-19. The CDR3 runs from the conserved cysteine through the conserved F or W. The D gene is left open where the match is weak. The listing skips clone size in some rows; elsewhere it reads once, few, many or a size class.

J gene | CDR3 length | D gene | clone size | V gene | CDR3 DNA | CDR3 protein
TRBJ2-1 | 16 | NA | NA | TRBV2 | TGTGCCAGCAGTGTGGCGGCTCCCGGGTTGAACAATGAGCAGTTCTTC | CASSVAAPGLNNEQFF
TRBJ1-1 | 13 | TRBD1 | once | TRBV9 | TGTGCCAGCGTAGGACAGGGGGCCACTGAAGCTTTCTTT | CASVGQGATEAFF
TRBJ2-1 | 14 | TRBD1 | NA | TRBV4-3 | TGCGCCAGCAGCATGACGGGACAGTACAATGAGCAGTTCTTC | CASSMTGQYNEQFF
TRBJ2-4 | 16 | NA | NA | TRBV9 | TGTGCCAGCAGCGTGGGACTCGACATAGCCAAAAACATTCAGTACTTC | CASSVGLDIAKNIQYF
TRBJ2-1 | 19 | TRBD2 | NA | TRBV5-1 | TGCGCCAGCAGCCCCCCGACTAGCGGGGGAGCCGATCCCCGAAATGAGCAGTTCTTC | CASSPPTSGGADPRNEQFF
TRBJ2-1 | 15 | TRBD2 | NA | TRBV6-5 | TGTGCCAGCAGAGTGACTAGCGGGAGGGCCGGAGAGCAGTTCTTC | CASRVTSGRAGEQFF
TRBJ2-7 | 17 | TRBD2 | once | TRBV3-1/TRBV3-2 | TGTGCCAGCAGCCAAGATCCACGAACTAGCGGTACCTACGAGCAGTACTTC | CASSQDPRTSGTYEQYF
TRBJ2-3 | 18 | NA | NA | TRBV9 | TGTGCCAGCAGCGTAGAGGTTGAAGGGGTGGTGGGCACAGATACGCAGTATTTT | CASSVEVEGVVGTDTQYF
TRBJ2-7 | 14 | TRBD1 | NA | TRBV7-6 | TGTGCCAGCAGCCCCCCCGGACAGGGTCTCGAGCAGTACTTC | CASSPPGQGLEQYF
TRBJ1-6 | 16 | TRBD1 | NA | TRBV5-6 | TGTGCCAGCAGCCCAACAGGGGCCCCCTATAATTCACCCCTCCACTTT | CASSPTGAPYNSPLHF
TRBJ2-7 | 15 | NA | NA | TRBV28 | TGTGCCAGCAGTTCCAAGGGGTCCCCTTCCTACGAGCAGTACTTC | CASSSKGSPSYEQYF
TRBJ1-2 | 13 | NA | NA | TRBV5-1 | TGCGCCAGCAGCTTGGACTCCAACTATGGCTACACCTTC | CASSLDSNYGYTF
TRBJ1-1 | 14 | NA | NA | TRBV28 | TGTGCCAGCAGTTTACAGATCAGTAACACTGAAGCTTTCTTT | CASSLQISNTEAFF
TRBJ2-5 | 14 | TRBD2 | NA | TRBV9 | TGTGCCAGCAGCACCCGGGGACTACAAGAGACCCAGTACTTC | CASSTRGLQETQYF
TRBJ2-5 | 16 | TRBD2 | NA | TRBV7-9 | TGTGCCAGCAGCTTAGCGACGGGACTAGCGGGAGAGACCCAGTACTTC | CASSLATGLAGETQYF
TRBJ2-7 | 13 | NA | NA | TRBV29-1 | TGCAGCGTTGTGGGGACACTCTCCTACGAGCAGTACTTC | CSVVGTLSYEQYF
TRBJ2-1 | 14 | NA | NA | TRBV29-1 | TGCAGCGTTAGATCAGGGACTCTTTACAATGAGCAGTTCTTC | CSVRSGTLYNEQFF
TRBJ2-7 | 16 | NA | NA | TRBV2 | TGTGCCAGCAGTACCAATCCGCCTGAGAGCTCCTACGAGCAGTACTTC | CASSTNPPESSYEQYF
TRBJ2-2 | 14 | NA | NA | TRBV6-5 | TGTGCCAGCAGCTTCACAGGGACAACCGGGGAGCTGTTTTTT | CASSFTGTTGELFF
TRBJ2-3 | 15 | TRBD1 | NA | TRBV29-1 | TGCAGCGTTGTCCGGACAGGGGGTAGCACAGATACGCAGTATTTT | CSVVRTGGSTDTQYF
TRBJ2-7 | 14 | NA | NA | TRBV7-9 | TGTGCCAGCAGCTTGAGCGTTACTTCCTACGAGCAGTACTTC | CASSLSVTSYEQYF
TRBJ1-1 | 14 | NA | NA | TRBV27 | TGTGCCAGCAGTTCGCTATCTGACAGGACTGAAGCTTTCTTT | CASSSLSDRTEAFF
TRBJ2-7 | 15 | TRBD2 | once | TRBV9 | TGTGCCAGCAGCCCTTCCGGGACTAGCGACTACGAGCAGTACTTC | CASSPSGTSDYEQYF
TRBJ2-1 | 14 | NA | NA | TRBV6-5 | TGTGCCAGCAAAATTGACAGCTCCTACAATGAGCAGTTCTTC | CASKIDSSYNEQFF
TRBJ1-1 | 14 | TRBD1 | once | TRBV19 | TGTGCCAGTAGGTGGGACAGGGGGCGAACTGAAGCTTTCTTT | CASRWDRGRTEAFF
TRBJ2-2 | 18 | TRBD1 | NA | TRBV9 | TGTGCCAGCAGCCCTCGTAGCCCGACAGGGATCGGGGCCGGGGAGCTGTTTTTT | CASSPRSPTGIGAGELFF
TRBJ1-4 | 15 | NA | NA | TRBV18 | TGTGCCAGCTCACCTTGGAGGGGCGGGAACGAAAAACTGTTTTTT | CASSPWRGGNEKLFF
TRBJ1-1 | 15 | TRBD1 | NA | TRBV13 | TGTGCCAGCAGTTCACCGGGACAGGGCTGGACTGAAGCTTTCTTT | CASSSPGQGWTEAFF
TRBJ1-4 | 18 | NA | NA | TRBV7-9 | TGTGCCAGCAGCTTATTATCAAGCGGGCCCACCACTAATGAAAAACTGTTTTTT | CASSLLSSGPTTNEKLFF
TRBJ1-2 | 19 | NA | NA | TRBV9 | TGTGCCAGCAGCGTAGGCGTCGGTTTAACAGGTCTGGGGAACTATGGCTACACCTTC | CASSVGVGLTGLGNYGYTF
TRBJ2-1 | 16 | TRBD2 | NA | TRBV7-9 | TGTGCCAGCAGCACCCGGACACTTGGGAGGGACAATGAGCAGTTCTTC | CASSTRTLGRDNEQFF
TRBJ1-4 | 14 | TRBD1 | NA | TRBV18 | TGTGCCAGCTCAGAGGACAGGATCGAAGAAAAACTGTTTTTT | CASSEDRIEEKLFF
TRBJ2-1 | 16 | TRBD2 | NA | TRBV11-2 | TGTGCCAGCAGCTTAGGGAGGCTAGCGGGAGTGGGTGAGCAGTTCTTC | CASSLGRLAGVGEQFF
TRBJ2-3 | 15 | NA | NA | TRBV11-3 | TGTGCCAGCAGCCAAGGAGGGGCGAACACAGATACGCAGTATTTT | CASSQGGANTDTQYF
TRBJ2-5 | 16 | TRBD2 | NA | TRBV7-9 | TGTGCCAGCAGCGGAGCCTTAGCAGGCTCGGGGGGGACCCAGTACTTC | CASSGALAGSGGTQYF
TRBJ1-3 | 11 | NA | NA | TRBV20-1 | TGCAGTGCTAGAGATCTCAACACCATATATTTT | CSARDLNTIYF
TRBJ2-3 | 17 | TRBD2 | once | TRBV4-3 | TGCGCCAGCAGCCCTGGACTAGCGGGGGGTAGGACAGATACGCAGTATTTT | CASSPGLAGGRTDTQYF
TRBJ2-4 | 15 | TRBD2 | NA | TRBV2 | TGTGCCAGCAGTGCTGGACTAGCGGGAGGGGGCATTCAGTACTTC | CASSAGLAGGGIQYF
TRBJ2-7 | 20 | TRBD1 | NA | TRBV2 | TGTGCCAGCAGTGAATCTGGGGGCCCCCGGACAGGGTTGGACTCCTACGAGCAGTACTTC | CASSESGGPRTGLDSYEQYF
TRBJ2-2 | 16 | TRBD1 | NA | TRBV4-3 | TGCGCCAGCAGTAGAGGGACAGGGGGAGAGACCGGGGAGCTGTTTTTT | CASSRGTGGETGELFF
TRBJ1-2 | 12 | NA | NA | TRBV6-1 | TGTGCCAGTATGAGGGGGAGGGATGGCTACACCTTC | CASMRGRDGYTF
TRBJ2-1 | 12 | NA | NA | TRBV7-9 | TGTGCCAGCAGCTCACGAGGGAATGAGCAGTTCTTC | CASSSRGNEQFF
TRBJ1-1 | 13 | NA | NA | TRBV12-3/TRBV12-4 | TGTGCCAGCAGGCTAGGGGCCGTTAATGAAGCTTTCTTT | CASRLGAVNEAFF
TRBJ2-5 | 14 | TRBD1 | NA | TRBV3-1/TRBV3-2 | TGTGCCAGCAGCATCACAGGGGGCATAGAGACCCAGTACTTC | CASSITGGIETQYF
TRBJ2-3 | 14 | NA | NA | TRBV18 | TGTGCCAGCTCCCAGACTCTGCCGGGAGATACGCAGTATTTT | CASSQTLPGDTQYF